The rows below give T cell receptor beta chains drawn from one sample of a study of siplizumab effects on memory and regulatory T cells. Clones were read by immunoSEQ multiplex PCR, and TCRdb kept only the in-frame ones, dropping some. Among about 94,000 clones listed, 85% to 95% were seen once. The specimen sequenced was non-Treg CD4+ T cells sorted from blood. The source of these receptors is a human donor in good health. Each CDR3 is given with its conserved first and last residue. The order of the fields is J gene, D gene, V gene, clone size, CDR3 length, CDR3 protein, CDR3 DNA. D genes are given only for firm matches. Size tells how often a clone was seen (once, few, many) or the class of an expanded clone, and some rows leave it out.

j_call: TRBJ1-3
d_call: .
v_call: TRBV6-6
clone_size: .
cdr3_length: 13
cdr3_aa: CASSFIQGNTIYF
cdr3_nt: TGTGCCAGCAGTTTCATACAGGGAAACACCATATATTTT

j_call: TRBJ1-1
d_call: .
v_call: TRBV2
clone_size: once
cdr3_length: 15
cdr3_aa: CASSEVSTANTEAFF
cdr3_nt: TGTGCCAGCAGTGAAGTATCAACAGCAAACACTGAAGCTTTCTTT

j_call: TRBJ2-3
d_call: TRBD2
v_call: TRBV19
clone_size: .
cdr3_length: 17
cdr3_aa: CASSRLAGLLSTDTQYF
cdr3_nt: TGTGCCAGTAGTCGTCTAGCGGGTCTTCTGAGCACAGATACGCAGTATTTT

j_call: TRBJ1-1
d_call: .
v_call: TRBV7-9
clone_size: .
cdr3_length: 13
cdr3_aa: CASSLESRTAAFF
cdr3_nt: TGTGCCAGCAGCTTAGAATCTCGGACAGCAGCTTTCTTT

j_call: TRBJ1-3
d_call: .
v_call: TRBV30
clone_size: .
cdr3_length: 14
cdr3_aa: CAWSVQGSGNTIYF
cdr3_nt: TGTGCCTGGAGTGTACAAGGCTCTGGAAACACCATATATTTT

j_call: TRBJ2-1
d_call: TRBD2
v_call: TRBV19
clone_size: .
cdr3_length: 13
cdr3_aa: CASSIESSGEQFF
cdr3_nt: TGTGCCAGTAGTATTGAGTCTAGCGGTGAGCAGTTCTTC

j_call: TRBJ2-5
d_call: TRBD2
v_call: TRBV2
clone_size: .
cdr3_length: 15
cdr3_aa: CASSEGAGAGETQYF
cdr3_nt: TGTGCCAGCAGTGAAGGGGCGGGAGCGGGAGAGACCCAGTACTTC

j_call: TRBJ1-1
d_call: .
v_call: TRBV6-6
clone_size: once
cdr3_length: 11
cdr3_aa: CASSRNTEAFF
cdr3_nt: TGTGCCAGCAGCCGGAACACTGAAGCTTTCTTT

j_call: TRBJ1-1
d_call: .
v_call: TRBV2
clone_size: .
cdr3_length: 14
cdr3_aa: CASIVTALNTEAFF
cdr3_nt: TGTGCCAGCATTGTAACGGCGCTGAACACTGAAGCTTTCTTT

j_call: TRBJ2-7
d_call: .
v_call: TRBV19
clone_size: once
cdr3_length: 11
cdr3_aa: CASSDGTAGYF
cdr3_nt: TGTGCCAGTAGTGACGGGACGGCGGGATACTTC

j_call: TRBJ2-5
d_call: TRBD1
v_call: TRBV7-9
clone_size: .
cdr3_length: 15
cdr3_aa: CASSLILRDRGTQYF
cdr3_nt: TGTGCCAGCAGCTTAATATTGAGGGACAGGGGGACCCAGTACTTC

j_call: TRBJ2-5
d_call: TRBD2
v_call: TRBV5-1
clone_size: .
cdr3_length: 21
cdr3_aa: CASSLASEKKTSGGASETQYF
cdr3_nt: TGCGCCAGCAGCTTGGCCTCCGAAAAAAAGACTAGCGGGGGGGCGAGCGAGACCCAGTACTTC

j_call: TRBJ1-5
d_call: TRBD1
v_call: TRBV2
clone_size: once
cdr3_length: 15
cdr3_aa: CASSEAQGWAQPQHF
cdr3_nt: TGTGCCAGCAGTGAAGCACAGGGGTGGGCTCAGCCCCAGCATTTT

j_call: TRBJ1-2
d_call: TRBD1
v_call: TRBV6-5
clone_size: .
cdr3_length: 14
cdr3_aa: CASSYTGTGYGYTF
cdr3_nt: TGTGCCAGCAGTTACACCGGGACAGGGTACGGCTACACCTTC

j_call: TRBJ2-3
d_call: TRBD2
v_call: TRBV5-1
clone_size: .
cdr3_length: 21
cdr3_aa: CASSLIKTSGGPRPRTDTQYF
cdr3_nt: TGCGCCAGCAGCTTAATAAAGACTAGCGGGGGGCCCCGACCGCGCACAGATACGCAGTATTTT

j_call: TRBJ1-6
d_call: .
v_call: TRBV29-1
clone_size: few
cdr3_length: 13
cdr3_aa: CSVGVRANSPLHF
cdr3_nt: TGCAGCGTTGGAGTCAGGGCTAATTCACCCCTCCACTTT

j_call: TRBJ2-1
d_call: .
v_call: TRBV7-3
clone_size: .
cdr3_length: 13
cdr3_aa: CASSSDSMNEQFF
cdr3_nt: TGTGCCAGCAGTTCGGACTCGATGAATGAGCAGTTCTTC

j_call: TRBJ2-7
d_call: TRBD1
v_call: TRBV10-3
clone_size: once
cdr3_length: 14
cdr3_aa: CATETYRGAYEQYF
cdr3_nt: TGTGCCACCGAGACTTACAGGGGGGCCTACGAGCAGTACTTC

j_call: TRBJ1-1
d_call: .
v_call: TRBV5-1
clone_size: .
cdr3_length: 13
cdr3_aa: CASSGNLNTEAFF
cdr3_nt: TGCGCCAGCAGTGGAAACCTGAACACTGAAGCTTTCTTT

j_call: TRBJ1-2
d_call: .
v_call: TRBV6-5
clone_size: .
cdr3_length: 13
cdr3_aa: CASSEITGNGYTF
cdr3_nt: TGTGCCAGCAGTGAAATAACAGGGAATGGCTACACCTTC

j_call: TRBJ1-1
d_call: .
v_call: TRBV19
clone_size: .
cdr3_length: 14
cdr3_aa: CASILNSLNTEAFF
cdr3_nt: TGTGCCAGTATTCTCAACAGCCTGAACACTGAAGCTTTCTTT

j_call: TRBJ2-1
d_call: .
v_call: TRBV21-1
clone_size: .
cdr3_length: 15
cdr3_aa: CASSTKGRGYNEQFF
cdr3_nt: TGTGCCAGCAGCACCAAAGGCCGGGGTTACAATGAGCAGTTCTTC

j_call: TRBJ2-7
d_call: .
v_call: TRBV11-3
clone_size: .
cdr3_length: 16
cdr3_aa: CASSVTGEPWGYEQYF
cdr3_nt: TGTGCCAGCAGCGTTACGGGGGAACCTTGGGGCTACGAGCAGTACTTC

j_call: TRBJ2-7
d_call: TRBD1
v_call: TRBV30
clone_size: once
cdr3_length: 13
cdr3_aa: CAWRRDRGYEQYF
cdr3_nt: TGTGCCTGGCGCCGGGACAGGGGTTACGAGCAGTACTTC

j_call: TRBJ2-7
d_call: .
v_call: TRBV7-2
clone_size: once
cdr3_length: 13
cdr3_aa: CATGGVSSYEQYF
cdr3_nt: TGTGCCACGGGCGGGGTAAGCTCCTACGAGCAGTACTTC

j_call: TRBJ1-1
d_call: .
v_call: TRBV7-8
clone_size: .
cdr3_length: 12
cdr3_aa: CASSYSRTEAFF
cdr3_nt: TGTGCCAGCAGCTACAGTAGGACTGAAGCTTTCTTT

j_call: TRBJ1-2
d_call: .
v_call: TRBV7-9
clone_size: .
cdr3_length: 16
cdr3_aa: CASSLVGAQGPYGYTF
cdr3_nt: TGTGCCAGCAGCTTAGTGGGAGCCCAGGGGCCCTATGGCTACACCTTC

j_call: TRBJ1-3
d_call: .
v_call: TRBV7-3
clone_size: .
cdr3_length: 14
cdr3_aa: CASSADSSGNTIYF
cdr3_nt: TGTGCCAGCAGCGCCGACAGTTCTGGAAACACCATATATTTT

j_call: TRBJ2-7
d_call: TRBD1
v_call: TRBV10-3
clone_size: .
cdr3_length: 14
cdr3_aa: CAISESGGSYEQYF
cdr3_nt: TGTGCCATCAGTGAGTCAGGGGGCTCATACGAGCAGTACTTC

j_call: TRBJ1-2
d_call: .
v_call: TRBV6-1
clone_size: .
cdr3_length: 12
cdr3_aa: CASSGPEVGYTF
cdr3_nt: TGTGCCAGCAGTGGACCCGAGGTAGGCTACACCTTC

j_call: TRBJ2-3
d_call: TRBD2
v_call: TRBV7-9
clone_size: .
cdr3_length: 15
cdr3_aa: CASSLVAGGADTQYF
cdr3_nt: TGTGCCAGCAGCTTAGTAGCGGGGGGAGCAGATACGCAGTATTTT

j_call: TRBJ1-5
d_call: .
v_call: TRBV6-1
clone_size: .
cdr3_length: 15
cdr3_aa: CASSEPGRAGEPQHF
cdr3_nt: TGTGCCAGCAGTGAACCTGGCAGGGCGGGGGAGCCCCAGCATTTT

j_call: TRBJ2-6
d_call: .
v_call: TRBV19
clone_size: .
cdr3_length: 15
cdr3_aa: CASSDTVSGANVLTF
cdr3_nt: TGTGCCAGTAGTGATACGGTGAGTGGGGCCAACGTCCTGACTTTC

j_call: TRBJ2-5
d_call: TRBD1
v_call: TRBV6-4
clone_size: .
cdr3_length: 15
cdr3_aa: CASSETGAPDGTQYF
cdr3_nt: TGTGCCAGCAGTGAGACAGGGGCCCCCGACGGGACCCAGTACTTC

j_call: TRBJ2-1
d_call: .
v_call: TRBV11-3
clone_size: .
cdr3_length: 13
cdr3_aa: CASSGKGLLEQFF
cdr3_nt: TGTGCCAGCAGCGGTAAAGGACTATTGGAGCAGTTCTTC

j_call: TRBJ2-1
d_call: TRBD1
v_call: TRBV7-2
clone_size: .
cdr3_length: 13
cdr3_aa: CASSRDRWNEQFF
cdr3_nt: TGTGCCAGCAGCCGGGACAGGTGGAATGAGCAGTTCTTC

j_call: TRBJ1-2
d_call: TRBD1
v_call: TRBV30
clone_size: .
cdr3_length: 15
cdr3_aa: CAWTPGPQGARGYTF
cdr3_nt: TGTGCCTGGACGCCCGGACCACAGGGGGCGCGGGGCTACACCTTC